Described below is a single T cell receptor beta chain sequence and its context. This same CDR3 is encoded by further DNA sequences in the sample. Only CD45RO-negative cells positively selected for CCR7 counted as naive CD8 cells, so terminally differentiated effector memory CD45RA+ cells were excluded. The germline V gene encodes CDR1 SGHRS and CDR2 YFSETQ. V was trimmed by 0 bases and J by 2 bases, leaving 2 bases between them. The CDR3 sequence is 12 residues long. These data come from a study of shared clonotypes between healthy human individuals. Study information: For every donor, three CD4 naive, three CD4 memory, two CD8 naive and one CD8 memory plates were used.

Data came from immunoSEQ multiplex PCR; TCRdb stores just in-frame clones and leaves some out. This sample has about 2 million clones; about 94% occur once, and the top ten carry approximately 1.2%. The chain has TRBV5-1 and TRBJ2-5; no reliable D call. The sequence came from a man aged 18 to 30 in good health. The source material was naive CD8+ T cells sorted from blood. This CDR3 reads CASSLGQETQYF. The CDR3 coding sequence is TGCGCCAGCAGCTTGGGACAAGAGACCCAGTACTTC.